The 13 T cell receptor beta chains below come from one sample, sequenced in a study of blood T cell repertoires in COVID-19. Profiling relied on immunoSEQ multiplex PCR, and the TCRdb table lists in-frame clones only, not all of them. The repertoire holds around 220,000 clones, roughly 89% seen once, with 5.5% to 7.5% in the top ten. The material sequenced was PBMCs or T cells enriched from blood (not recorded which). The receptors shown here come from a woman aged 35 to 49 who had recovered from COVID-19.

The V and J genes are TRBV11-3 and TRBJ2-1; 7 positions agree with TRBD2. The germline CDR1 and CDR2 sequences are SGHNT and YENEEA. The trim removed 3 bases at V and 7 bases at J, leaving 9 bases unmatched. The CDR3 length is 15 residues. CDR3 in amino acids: CASSFGGSLLNEQFF. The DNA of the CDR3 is TGTGCCAGCAGCTTCGGCGGGAGCTTGCTGAATGAGCAGTTCTTC.

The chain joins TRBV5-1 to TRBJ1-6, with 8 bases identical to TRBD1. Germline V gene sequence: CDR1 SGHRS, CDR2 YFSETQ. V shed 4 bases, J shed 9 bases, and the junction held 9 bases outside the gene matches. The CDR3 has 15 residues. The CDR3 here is CASSMTGDQGSPLHF. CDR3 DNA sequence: TGCGCCAGCAGCATGACAGGGGATCAGGGTTCACCCCTCCACTTT.

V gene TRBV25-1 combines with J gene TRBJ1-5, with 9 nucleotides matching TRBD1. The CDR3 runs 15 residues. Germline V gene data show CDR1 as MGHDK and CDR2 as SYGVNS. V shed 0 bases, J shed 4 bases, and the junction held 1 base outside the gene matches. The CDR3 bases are TGTGCCAGCAGTGAATATGGGACAGGGAATCAGCCCCAGCATTTT. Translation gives CASSEYGTGNQPQHF.

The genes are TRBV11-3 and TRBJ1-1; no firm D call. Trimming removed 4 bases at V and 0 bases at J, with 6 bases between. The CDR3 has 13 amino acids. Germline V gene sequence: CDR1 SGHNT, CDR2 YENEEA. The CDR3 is CASSSGVNTEAFF. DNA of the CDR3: TGTGCCAGCAGCTCCGGAGTGAACACTGAAGCTTTCTTT.

The CDR3 coding sequence is TGTGCCAGCAGCTTGGGAACGAGCTCCTACAATGAGCAGTTCTTC. Translation gives CASSLGTSSYNEQFF. The chain carries TRBV5-8 and TRBJ2-1; D unclear. The germline V gene encodes CDR1 SGHTS and CDR2 YDEGEE. V was trimmed by 0 bases and J by 0 bases, leaving 7 bases between them. This CDR3 has 15 residues.

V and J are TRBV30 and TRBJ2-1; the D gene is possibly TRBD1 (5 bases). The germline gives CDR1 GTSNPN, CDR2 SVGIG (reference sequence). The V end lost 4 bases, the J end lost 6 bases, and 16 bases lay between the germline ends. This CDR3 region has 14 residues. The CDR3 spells CAWIGDRIINEQFF. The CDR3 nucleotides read TGTGCCTGGATAGGTGACAGAATCATCAATGAGCAGTTCTTC.

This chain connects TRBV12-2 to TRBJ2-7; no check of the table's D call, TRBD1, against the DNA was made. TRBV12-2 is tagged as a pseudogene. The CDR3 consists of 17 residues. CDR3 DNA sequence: TGTGCAAGTCGCCCCCGACCCAGGACAGGGTGGGCCTACGAGCAGTACGTC. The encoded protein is CASRPRPRTGWAYEQYV.

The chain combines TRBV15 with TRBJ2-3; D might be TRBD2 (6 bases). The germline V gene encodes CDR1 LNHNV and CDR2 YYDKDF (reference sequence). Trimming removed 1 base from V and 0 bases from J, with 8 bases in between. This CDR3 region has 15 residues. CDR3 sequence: CATSRARGSTDTQYF. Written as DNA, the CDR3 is TGTGCCACCAGCAGAGCCCGGGGGAGCACAGATACGCAGTATTTT.

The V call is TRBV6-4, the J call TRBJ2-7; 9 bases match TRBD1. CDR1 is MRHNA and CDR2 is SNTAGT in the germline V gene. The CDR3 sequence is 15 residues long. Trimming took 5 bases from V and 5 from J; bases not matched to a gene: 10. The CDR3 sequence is CASSLLQGARNEQYF. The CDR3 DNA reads TGTGCCAGCAGTCTACTACAGGGGGCTAGGAACGAGCAGTACTTC.

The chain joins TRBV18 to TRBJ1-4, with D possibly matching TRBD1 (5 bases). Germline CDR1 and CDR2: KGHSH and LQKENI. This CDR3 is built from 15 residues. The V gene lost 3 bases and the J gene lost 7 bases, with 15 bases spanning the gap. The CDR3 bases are TGTGCCAGCTCACCCATACGGGGGACGGCTGAAAAACTGTTTTTT. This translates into CASSPIRGTAEKLFF. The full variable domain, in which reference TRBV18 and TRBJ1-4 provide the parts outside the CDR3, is NAGVMQNPRHLVRRRGQEARLRCSPMKGHSHVYWYRQLPEEGLKFMVYLQKENIIDESGMPKERFSAEFPKEGPSILRIQQVVRGDSAAYFCASSPIRGTAEKLFFGSGTQLSVL.

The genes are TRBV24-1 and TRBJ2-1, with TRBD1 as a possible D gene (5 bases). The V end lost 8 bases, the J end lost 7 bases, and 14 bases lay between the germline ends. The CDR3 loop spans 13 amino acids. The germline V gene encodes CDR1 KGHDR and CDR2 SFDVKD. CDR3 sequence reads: CATTQGDGNEQFF. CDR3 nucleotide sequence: TGTGCCACCACGCAGGGTGACGGGAATGAGCAGTTCTTC.

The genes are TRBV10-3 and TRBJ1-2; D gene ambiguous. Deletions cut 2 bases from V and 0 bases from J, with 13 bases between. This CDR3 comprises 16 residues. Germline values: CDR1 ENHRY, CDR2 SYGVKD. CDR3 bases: TGTGCCATCAGTGAGGTCAGAGCGGCTACTAACTATGGCTACACCTTC. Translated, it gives CAISEVRAATNYGYTF.

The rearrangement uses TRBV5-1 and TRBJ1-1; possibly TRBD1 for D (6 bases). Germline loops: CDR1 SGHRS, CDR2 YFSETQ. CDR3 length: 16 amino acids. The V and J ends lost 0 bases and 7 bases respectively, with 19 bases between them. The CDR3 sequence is CASSLGGYRDTIEAFF. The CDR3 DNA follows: TGCGCCAGCAGCTTGGGGGGGTACCGGGACACCATTGAAGCTTTCTTT.